The 21 T cell receptor beta chains listed next were all sequenced from one sample in a study of spatial heterogeneity in lung cancer. TCRdb called the 5' RACE reads again in MiXCR, with one record for every CDR3 protein. The sample gives 7,000 to 8,500 distinct CDR3 sequences, 9.7% of which show up once; roughly 24% is in the top ten. Time point meaning: sample taken at primary tumor resection. Sample: normal lung tissue next to the tumor, taken at surgery. The receptor set was obtained from a male donor with early-stage non-small cell lung cancer.

This clonotype has a count of ten or more. J is TRBJ2-7 and V is TRBV6-2 or TRBV6-3, with TRBD2 identical over 10 bases. The germline CDR1 and CDR2 sequences are MNHEY and SVGEGT. The V gene end was trimmed by 3 bases and the J gene end by 2 bases; junction bases not matched to a gene: 7. CDR3 length equals 16 residues. The CDR3 region has the DNA TGTGCCAGCAGTTATCTAGCGGGGGTCCCAGCCTACGAGCAGTACTTC. Translated: CASSYLAGVPAYEQYF.

This clonotype has at least ten counts. This chain joins TRBV19 and TRBJ2-3; D is unresolved. The CDR3 has 13 amino acids. V lost 6 bases and J lost 2, with 9 bases in between. The V gene's germline CDR1 is LNHDA and CDR2 SQIVND (reference sequence). The CDR3 nucleotides read TGTGCCAGTAGCTACACTATCACAGATACGCAGTATTTT. It codes for CASSYTITDTQYF.

This clonotype is termed medium-sized. The chain links TRBV27 to TRBJ2-2; D possibly uses TRBD1 or TRBD2 (5 bases each). The CDR3 is 14 amino acids. Trimming shortened V by 6 bases and J by 3 bases, and 11 bases separated the two germline ends. CDR1 is MNHEY and CDR2 is SMNVEV in the germline V gene (reference sequence). For the CDR3, the DNA is TGTGCCAGCAGGCTCTTGGGGGACACCGGGGAGCTGTTTTTT. Residues: CASRLLGDTGELFF.

By share, this clonotype counts as medium-sized (0.01 to 0.1%). The genes are TRBV10-2 and TRBJ1-1; D remains ambiguous. The germline V gene encodes CDR1 WSHSY and CDR2 SAAADI. Trimming shortened V by 10 bases and J by 8 bases, and 5 bases separated the two germline ends. This CDR3 has 8 residues. The CDR3 spells CANIEAFF. For the CDR3, the DNA is TGCGCCAACATAGAAGCTTTCTTT.

Many counts were recorded for this clonotype. The chain recombines TRBV6-2 or TRBV6-3 with TRBJ2-5; 7 positions agree with TRBD1. V dropped 5 bases and J dropped 5; count of bases not matched to a gene: 8. The CDR3 is 14 amino acids. CDR1 is MNHEY, CDR2 SVGEGT, per germline. This CDR3 reads CASSEEQGKETQYF. In DNA form, the CDR3 reads TGTGCCAGCAGTGAAGAACAGGGGAAGGAGACCCAGTACTTC.

CDR3 bases: TGTGCCAGCAGCCCAGACTTGAGCTCCTACAATGAGCAGTTCTTC. It yields the protein CASSPDLSSYNEQFF. This chain links TRBV12-3 or TRBV12-4 with TRBJ2-1; D is undetermined. The length of the CDR3 is 15 residues. With 6 bases removed from V and 0 bases from J, the gap between germline ends came to 12 bases.

This clonotype was counted many times. The chain employs TRBV7-2 and TRBJ2-7, with D perhaps matching TRBD2 (5 bases). With 0 bases removed from V and 7 bases from J, the gap between germline ends came to 13 bases. Germline V gene lookup returns CDR1 SGHTA and CDR2 FQGNSA. The CDR3 runs 14 residues. The CDR3 is CASSLASGKLEQYF. CDR3 DNA sequence: TGTGCCAGCAGCTTAGCGTCCGGGAAGTTGGAGCAGTACTTC.

The chain combines TRBV7-9 with TRBJ1-2; D gene ambiguous. Germline V gene lookup returns CDR1 SEHNR and CDR2 FQNEAQ (reference sequence). The V end was cut by 1 base, the J end by 2 bases, with 2 bases between. This CDR3 has 12 amino acids. CDR3 in amino acids: CASSLGNYGYTF. The CDR3 DNA reads as TGTGCCAGCAGCTTAGGGAACTATGGCTACACCTTC.

This clonotype was counted many times. V is TRBV27 and J is TRBJ1-1; D is perhaps TRBD1 (5 bases). V shed 5 bases and J shed 3 bases, with 19 bases lying between them. The CDR3 extends over 16 amino acids. Germline V gene sequence: CDR1 MNHEY, CDR2 SMNVEV (reference sequence). The CDR3 reads CASSLTPSGTYTEAFF. In DNA form, the CDR3 reads TGTGCCAGCAGTCTAACCCCTTCCGGGACTTACACTGAAGCTTTCTTT.

This clonotype appeared many times. The chain carries TRBV9 and TRBJ2-7; tentatively, D is TRBD2 (6 bases). Germline CDR1 reads SGDLS; CDR2 reads YYNGEE. V was clipped by 3 bases and J by 2 bases, with 15 bases between them. The CDR3 runs 15 residues. The CDR3 reads CASSARDFPTYEQYF. The CDR3 DNA follows: TGTGCCAGCAGCGCCCGGGACTTCCCGACCTACGAGCAGTACTTC.

Sample share makes this clonotype medium-sized. This CDR3 is CASQGGSNQPQHF. The CDR3 DNA reads TGTGCCAGTCAGGGTGGCAGCAATCAGCCCCAGCATTTT. The V and J genes are TRBV6-5 and TRBJ1-5; possibly TRBD1 for D (5 bases). From germline, CDR1 is MNHEY and CDR2 SVGAGI. CDR3 length: 13 amino acids. V lost 9 bases to trimming and J lost 1 base, with 10 bases between them.

This clonotype came up many times. The chain has TRBV20-1 and TRBJ2-7; 10 bases line up with TRBD2. Germline CDR1 reads DFQATT; CDR2 reads SNEGSKA (reference sequence). J gave up 4 bases and V 6 bases, and 12 bases lay outside the gene matches. The CDR3 covers 15 residues. CDR3 region: CSAWASGRLAYEQYF. DNA for the CDR3: TGCAGTGCATGGGCTAGCGGGAGATTAGCGTACGAGCAGTACTTC.

This clonotype was detected many times. This sequence joins TRBV5-1 and TRBJ2-7; D ambiguous. This CDR3 comprises 11 residues. The V gene's germline CDR1 is SGHRS and CDR2 YFSETQ. V dropped 5 bases and J dropped 5 bases, with 8 bases sitting between them. In DNA form, the CDR3 reads TGCGCCAGCAGAATAGGGAACGAGCAGTACTTC. This gives the protein CASRIGNEQYF.

This clonotype has a count of ten or more. The chain has TRBV9 and TRBJ2-5; D remains unclear. From germline, CDR1 is SGDLS and CDR2 YYNGEE. V lost 4 bases and J 7 bases, leaving 14 bases between the germline ends. This CDR3 contains 13 residues. The CDR3 spells CASSSSPDATQYF. CDR3 nucleotide sequence: TGTGCCAGCAGCTCATCCCCGGACGCGACCCAGTACTTC.

This clonotype was seen a handful of times. This sequence joins TRBV19 and TRBJ2-3; 10 positions match TRBD1. The J segment lost 4 bases and the V segment lost 5 bases, leaving 6 bases of the junction unmatched. Germline-derived CDR1 and CDR2 are LNHDA and SQIVND (reference sequence). This CDR3 contains 15 residues. The CDR3 region has the DNA TGTGCCAGTAGTCCTCCGGGACAGGGGCCAGATACGCAGTATTTT. The encoded protein is CASSPPGQGPDTQYF.

The table lists this clonotype with many counts. The CDR3 nucleotides are TGTGCCACCAGTGAACTCGAGGGGCCGGGACAGGAGGGTGACACTGAAGCTTTCTTT. It specifies CATSELEGPGQEGDTEAFF. The rearrangement uses TRBV24-1 and TRBJ1-1; 8 bases align to TRBD1. Germline V gives CDR1 KGHDR, CDR2 SFDVKD. The junction had 18 bases not matched to a gene; V was cut back by 4 bases and J by 3 bases. There are 19 residues in the CDR3.

In this sample, this clonotype is medium-sized (0.01 to 0.1%). The rearrangement links TRBV6-6 to TRBJ2-5; 11 bases are a match to TRBD2. J lost 4 bases, V lost 4 bases, and 8 bases had no gene match. Germline values: CDR1 MNHNY, CDR2 SVGAGI (reference sequence). The CDR3 is 16 residues long. The CDR3 loop reads CASSSQSTSGVETQYF. The CDR3, as DNA: TGTGCCAGCAGTTCCCAATCGACTAGCGGGGTAGAGACCCAGTACTTC.

In this sample, this clonotype turned up many times. The chain uses TRBV7-2 and TRBJ2-7; the D gene is possibly TRBD2 (6 bases). The CDR3 is made up of 14 amino acids. Trimming left V 5 bases short and J 4 bases short, with 15 bases between. Germline V gene lookup returns CDR1 SGHTA and CDR2 FQGNSA. The CDR3 DNA reads as TGTGCCAGCAGCCACACCGGGACTTCGTACGAGCAGTACTTC. Its translation is CASSHTGTSYEQYF.

This clonotype was seen repeatedly, ten times or more. The chain uses TRBV29-1 and TRBJ1-1; D is unresolved. Between the trimmed V and J ends, which lost 6 bases and 1 base, there was a span of 12 bases. The length of the CDR3 is 13 residues. The germline CDR1 and CDR2 sequences are SQVTM and ANQGSEA. DNA of the CDR3: TGCAGCGTATCCGGAAGCTGGAACACTGAAGCTTTCTTT. Amino acids: CSVSGSWNTEAFF.

This clonotype was seen at least ten times. The chain combines TRBV6-2 or TRBV6-3 with TRBJ2-2, with D tentatively TRBD2 (6 bases). CDR1 is MNHEY and CDR2 is SVGEGT in the germline V gene. There are 18 residues in the CDR3. Trimming stripped 2 bases from V and 8 bases from J, with 24 bases between. CDR3 sequence reads: CASSYPPGSYSRVGELFF. CDR3 sequence (DNA): TGTGCCAGCAGTTACCCCCCCGGGAGTTACTCCCGGGTGGGGGAGCTGTTTTTT.

The rearrangement joins TRBV20-1 to TRBJ1-4; a possible D gene is TRBD1 (6 bases). The CDR3 covers 14 residues. CDR1 and CDR2 from the germline V gene are DFQATT and SNEGSKA (reference sequence). V was shortened by 5 bases and J by 4 bases, with 14 bases between the two germline ends. This chain's CDR3 is CSAGQTGDNEKLFF. In nucleotides, the CDR3 is TGCAGTGCTGGGCAGACAGGAGATAATGAAAAACTGTTTTTT.